This TCR beta chain was sequenced in a study of early T cells in non-severe SARS-CoV-2 infection. Trimming removed 1 base from V and 2 bases from J; junction bases left unmatched: 1. This CDR3 contains 15 residues. Per the germline V gene, CDR1 is SGHNT and CDR2 is YENEEA. TCRdb reprocessed the 5' RACE reads with MiXCR, giving one entry per CDR3 protein. The sample lists around 59,000 distinct CDR3 sequences, around 12% occurring once. In its sample, this clonotype was seen many times. The chain uses TRBV11-3 and TRBJ2-5; 10 nucleotides match TRBD2. This sequence was found in an adult who was a healthcare worker with PCR-confirmed SARS-CoV-2 infection or an uninfected control (not recorded which). Sequencing used whole blood. The CDR3 protein is CASSLGTSGQETQYF. The DNA for the CDR3 is TGTGCCAGCAGCTTAGGGACTAGCGGTCAAGAGACCCAGTACTTC.